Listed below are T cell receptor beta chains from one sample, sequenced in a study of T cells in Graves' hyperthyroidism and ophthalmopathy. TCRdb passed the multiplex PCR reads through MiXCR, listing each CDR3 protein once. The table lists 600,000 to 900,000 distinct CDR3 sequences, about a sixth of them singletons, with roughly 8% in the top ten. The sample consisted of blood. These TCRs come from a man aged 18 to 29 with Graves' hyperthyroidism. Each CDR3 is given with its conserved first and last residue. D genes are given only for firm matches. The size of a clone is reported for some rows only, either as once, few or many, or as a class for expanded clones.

CDR3nt: TGTGCCAGCAGCCATGTAAAGGGTGAGCAGTTCTTC
CDR3aa: CASSHVKGEQFF
d_gene: .
v_gene: TRBV3-1
j_gene: TRBJ2-1
abundance: .

CDR3nt: TGTGCCAGCAGTTGGGGGGGCGCTGGCACCGGGGAGCTGTTTTTT
CDR3aa: CASSWGGAGTGELFF
d_gene: .
v_gene: TRBV6-1
j_gene: TRBJ2-2
abundance: .

CDR3nt: TGTGCCAGCAGTTCCCCAGGGGGCAGGGGCCCCTCCCAAGAGACCCAGTACTTC
CDR3aa: CASSSPGGRGPSQETQYF
d_gene: TRBD1
v_gene: TRBV28
j_gene: TRBJ2-5
abundance: .

CDR3nt: TGTGCCAGCAGGGGCTCTCACGCTCGCCCGGCCGGGGAGCTGTTTTTT
CDR3aa: CASRGSHARPAGELFF
d_gene: .
v_gene: TRBV2
j_gene: TRBJ2-2
abundance: once

CDR3nt: TGTGCCAGCAGCGTGCTTGGGAACACCGGGGAGCTGTTTTTT
CDR3aa: CASSVLGNTGELFF
d_gene: .
v_gene: TRBV9
j_gene: TRBJ2-2
abundance: .

CDR3nt: TGTGCCAGCAGCATTTCAAGGGGACACAATGGCTACACCTTC
CDR3aa: CASSISRGHNGYTF
d_gene: .
v_gene: TRBV13
j_gene: TRBJ1-2
abundance: few

CDR3nt: TGTGCCAGCAGCCAAGAGGCTCTGGGCGGGAGGGGGTCTGCCGATGAGCAGTTCTTC
CDR3aa: CASSQEALGGRGSADEQFF
d_gene: TRBD2
v_gene: TRBV3-1
j_gene: TRBJ2-1
abundance: many

CDR3nt: TGTGCCAGCAGCGTAGCCCCAGGACCGAACACTGAAGCTTTCTTT
CDR3aa: CASSVAPGPNTEAFF
d_gene: .
v_gene: TRBV9
j_gene: TRBJ1-1
abundance: .

CDR3nt: TGTGCCAGCAGCCGGATTAGCGGGAGACCCTACGAGCAGTACTTC
CDR3aa: CASSRISGRPYEQYF
d_gene: TRBD2
v_gene: TRBV5-8
j_gene: TRBJ2-7
abundance: .

CDR3nt: TGCGCCAGCAGCACCACCGGGACAGGGGGAGAGCAGTACTTC
CDR3aa: CASSTTGTGGEQYF
d_gene: TRBD1
v_gene: TRBV5-1
j_gene: TRBJ2-7
abundance: few

CDR3nt: TGTGCCAGCTCACCTTCAACCGGGACCGCCTACGAGCAGTACTTC
CDR3aa: CASSPSTGTAYEQYF
d_gene: .
v_gene: TRBV18
j_gene: TRBJ2-7
abundance: many

CDR3nt: TGTGCCAGCAGCGCGACAGGGCCGGGAGATACGCAGTATTTT
CDR3aa: CASSATGPGDTQYF
d_gene: TRBD1
v_gene: TRBV7-3
j_gene: TRBJ2-3
abundance: .